Below, 21 T cell receptor beta chains from the same sample are listed, as sequenced in a study of blood T cell repertoires in COVID-19 (dated by TCRdb to the early 2020s). Library construction relied on the immunoSEQ multiplex PCR assay. What TCRdb holds here is the immuneACCESS table cut down to in-frame rearrangements. Part of the clones is not present; checked against another copy, under half of the missing clones reflect an unresolved V gene, and the others are unexplained. The sample table holds about 100,000 clones, of which almost 80% were seen once. Over 30% of the sample belongs to the ten largest clones. Sequencing was performed on peripheral blood. These receptors all come from a man aged 65-85 years with active or convalescent COVID-19.

This clone showed up just a few times. This chain uses TRBV6-5 with TRBJ2-2; 8 bases match TRBD2. The CDR3 loop spans 15 amino acids. The J segment lost 3 bases and the V segment lost 0 bases, leaving 0 bases of the junction unmatched. Germline CDR1 reads MNHEY; CDR2 reads SVGAGI. The CDR3 sequence is CASSYSSGDTGELFF. For the CDR3, the DNA is TGTGCCAGCAGTTACTCTAGCGGGGACACCGGGGAGCTGTTTTTT.

The chain carries TRBV3-1 (or the pseudogene TRBV3-2) and TRBJ1-2; no clear D. Germline CDR1 reads LGHDT; CDR2 reads YNNKEL (reference sequence). The CDR3 loop spans 14 amino acids. V was cut by 3 bases and J by 7 bases, with 15 bases left in between. CDR3 sequence: CASSQGTAVVGYTF. CDR3 coding DNA: TGTGCCAGCAGCCAGGGTACCGCGGTGGTTGGCTACACCTTC.

V gene TRBV4-1 combines with J gene TRBJ1-2, with 10 positions matching TRBD1. Germline V gene lookup returns CDR1 MGHRA and CDR2 YSYEKL. The ends lost 1 base at V and 3 bases at J; junction bases unmatched: 5. CDR3 length: 16 residues. CDR3 protein: CASSQVGTGVDYGYTF. The CDR3 DNA reads as TGCGCCAGCAGCCAAGTGGGGACAGGGGTGGACTATGGCTACACCTTC.

V gene TRBV29-1 combines with J gene TRBJ1-1; 10 bases are a match to TRBD1. The length of the CDR3 is 14 residues. V trimming: 7 bases; J trimming: 5 bases; junction bases outside the gene matches: 10. Germline CDR1 is SQVTM and CDR2 is ANQGSEA. The CDR3 sequence: CSGSTGGRKTEAFF. CDR3 sequence (DNA): TGCAGCGGTTCGACAGGGGGCAGAAAAACTGAAGCTTTCTTT.

Only one count was recorded for this clone. Other DNA sequences in the sample encode the same CDR3. The chain has TRBV5-1 and TRBJ2-7; 8 bases line up with TRBD1. Germline CDR1 reads SGHRS; CDR2 reads YFSETQ. The CDR3 contains 14 residues. Trimming at V came to 2 bases and at J to 3 bases, leaving 4 bases not matched to a gene. The CDR3 DNA reads TGCGCCAGCAGCTTAGGGACAGGACTCTACGAGCAGTACTTC. Amino acids: CASSLGTGLYEQYF.

The chain couples TRBV29-1 to TRBJ1-1, with TRBD1 matching 9 bases. The CDR3 consists of 16 residues. Germline V gives CDR1 SQVTM, CDR2 ANQGSEA. Trimming cost V 8 bases and J 2 bases; bases outside gene matches: 15. DNA of the CDR3: TGCAGCTCCTCTAGGACAGGGGTCGGGGTTAACACTGAAGCTTTCTTT. This codes for CSSSRTGVGVNTEAFF.

The rearrangement links TRBV18 to TRBJ2-2; TRBD2 agrees at 12 bases. The V and J ends lost 2 bases and 0 bases, in that order; junction bases with no gene match: 10. The V gene's germline CDR1 is KGHSH and CDR2 LQKENI. The CDR3 length is 20 residues. CDR3 nucleotide sequence: TGTGCCAGCTCACCAGTAGCGCGACTAGCGGGAGAAGCGAACACCGGGGAGCTGTTTTTT. It codes for CASSPVARLAGEANTGELFF.

The J gene is TRBJ1-1, the V gene TRBV27; no definite D call. Germline values: CDR1 MNHEY, CDR2 SMNVEV (reference sequence). Between the trimmed V and J ends, which lost 2 bases and 4 bases, there was a span of 8 bases. CDR3 length equals 13 residues. The CDR3 here is CASSLGSGTEAFF. For the CDR3, the DNA is TGTGCCAGCAGTTTAGGGTCGGGCACTGAAGCTTTCTTT.

In this sample, this clone turned up once. The chain is built from TRBV2 and TRBJ2-2, with TRBD2 identical over 7 bases. The CDR3 has 14 residues. Germline V gene sequence: CDR1 SNHLY, CDR2 FYNNEI. Trimming took 6 bases from V and 7 from J; bases not matched to a gene: 8. The CDR3 sequence is CASSENGGIGELFF. For the CDR3, the DNA is TGTGCCAGCAGCGAAAACGGGGGGATCGGGGAGCTGTTTTTT.

The V gene is TRBV27, the J gene TRBJ1-6; TRBD1 might be the D (5 bases). Germline-derived CDR1 and CDR2 are MNHEY and SMNVEV (reference sequence). This CDR3 spans 15 amino acids. V gave up 0 bases and J gave up 10 bases, with 13 bases separating them. The chain's CDR3 is CASSLSGRVRSPLHF. The CDR3 DNA is TGTGCCAGCAGTTTATCGGGCAGGGTCAGGTCACCCCTCCACTTT.

V and J are TRBV4-2 and TRBJ1-4, with 7 bases that match TRBD1. The CDR3 contains 15 residues. J gave up 8 bases and V 0 bases, and 6 bases lay outside the gene matches. The germline gives CDR1 LGHNA, CDR2 YNFKEQ. CDR3 DNA sequence: TGTGCCAGCAGCCAAGATAAGGGGGCGAGGGAAAAACTGTTTTTT. Translated, it gives CASSQDKGAREKLFF.

This clone was counted only a few times. V and J are TRBV7-6 and TRBJ1-4; TRBD1 agrees at 8 bases. Germline lookup yields CDR1 SGHVS and CDR2 FNYEAQ. J lost 8 bases, V lost 1 base, and 12 bases had no gene match. The CDR3 runs to 17 residues. CDR3 sequence: CASSLVRDRRRGEKLFF. CDR3 in DNA: TGTGCCAGCAGCTTAGTAAGGGACAGGCGTCGGGGGGAAAAACTGTTTTTT.

The genes are TRBV9 and TRBJ1-2, with D possibly TRBD1 on 5 matching bases. CDR1 SGDLS and CDR2 YYNGEE come from the germline V gene. The CDR3 totals 15 residues. V was cut by 3 bases and J by 4 bases, with 16 bases left in between. The CDR3 DNA follows: TGTGCCAGCAGCGCGGGACTGCCGTCGGGCTATGGCTACACCTTC. Translating it yields CASSAGLPSGYGYTF.

V gene TRBV7-2 combines with J gene TRBJ2-3, with 9 bases fitting TRBD2. The CDR3 sequence is 15 residues long. Germline V gives CDR1 SGHTA, CDR2 FQGNSA. The trim removed 5 bases at V and 1 base at J, leaving 4 bases unmatched. CDR3 in DNA: TGTGCCAGCAGCATTAGCGGGGGTGGCACAGATACGCAGTATTTT. Protein product: CASSISGGGTDTQYF.

The chain joins TRBV29-1 to TRBJ2-7; TRBD2 might be the D (6 bases). V was shortened by 7 bases and J by 2 bases, with 9 bases between the two germline ends. In germline, CDR1 is SQVTM, CDR2 ANQGSEA. This CDR3 is built from 11 residues. In DNA, the CDR3 is TGCAGCGGGCGGGACGCCTACGAGCAGTACTTC. Translation gives CSGRDAYEQYF.

The gene calls are TRBV5-1 and TRBJ1-2; TRBD1 is a possible D gene (5 bases). Per germline, CDR1 SGHRS and CDR2 YFSETQ. V lost 2 bases and J lost 1, with 9 bases in between. The CDR3 extends over 14 amino acids. The CDR3 here is CASSLQVDNYGYTF. The CDR3 DNA sequence: TGCGCCAGCAGCTTACAGGTGGATAACTATGGCTACACCTTC.

The chain has TRBV7-8 and TRBJ2-5; D is possibly TRBD2 (6 bases). The CDR3 extends over 17 amino acids. Germline V lookup: CDR1 SGHVS, CDR2 FQNEAQ. V was pared by 7 bases and J by 3 bases, with 24 bases between. The CDR3 here is CASTLKPRGVREETQYF. DNA for the CDR3: TGTGCCAGCACCCTTAAGCCGCGCGGGGTAAGGGAAGAGACCCAGTACTTC. Full variable domain (remainder filled in from reference TRBV7-8 and TRBJ2-5): GAGVSQSPRYKVAKRGQDVALRCDPISGHVSLFWYQQALGQGPEFLTYFQNEAQLDKSGLPSDRFFAERPEGSVSTLKIQRTQQEDSAVYLCASTLKPRGVREETQYFGPGTRLLVL.

This sequence joins TRBV18 and TRBJ2-7; the match to TRBD2 covers 8 bases. Looked up from germline, CDR1 is KGHSH and CDR2 is LQKENI. V was pared by 3 bases and J by 1 base, with 5 bases of the junction left unmatched. CDR3 length: 15 residues. The CDR3 bases are TGTGCCAGCTCACCCGGGGCTAGCGGGTCCTACGAGCAGTACTTC. It codes for CASSPGASGSYEQYF.

The chain uses TRBV18 and TRBJ2-5, with 7 bases fitting TRBD2. Germline values: CDR1 KGHSH, CDR2 LQKENI. Trimming cost V 7 bases and J 3 bases; bases outside gene matches: 5. The CDR3 has 13 residues. The CDR3 region is CASYGLEKETQYF. CDR3 DNA sequence: TGTGCCAGCTATGGACTAGAGAAAGAGACCCAGTACTTC.

The rearrangement joins TRBV30 to TRBJ2-1, with 9 bases matching TRBD2. CDR1 is GTSNPN and CDR2 is SVGIG in the germline V gene (reference sequence). This CDR3 contains 15 residues. V was pared by 3 bases and J by 6 bases, with 9 bases of the junction left unmatched. CDR3 protein: CAWRMGLAGPNEQFF. The CDR3 region has the DNA TGTGCCTGGAGGATGGGACTAGCTGGCCCCAATGAGCAGTTCTTC.

This sequence joins TRBV12-3 or TRBV12-4 and TRBJ1-2, with a tentative D call TRBD1 (5 bases). V shed 6 bases and J shed 5 bases, with 10 bases lying between them. The CDR3 consists of 12 residues. The CDR3 DNA reads as TGTGCCAGCAGCCCTGACAGTTATGGCTACACCTTC. Protein product: CASSPDSYGYTF.